The rows below give T cell receptor beta chains drawn from one sample of a study of T cells after yellow fever vaccination. TCRdb reprocessed the 5' RACE reads via MiXCR and lists one record per CDR3 protein. Here the sample spans under 250,000 distinct CDR3 sequences, 3% to 3.5% being singletons. Sequencing used CD4+ T cells sorted from PBMCs, obtained 10 days after the yellow fever booster vaccination. Receptor source: a man aged 18 to 30 who received the YFV17D yellow fever vaccine. The conserved cysteine and the conserved F or W are not part of the CDR3 here. A D gene is named only where the DNA matches it firmly.

>TRBJ1-1|TRBD1|TRBV4-1
ASSRQSTGGMNTEAF
>TRBJ2-3|TRBD2|TRBV6-5
ASSPSGESTDTQY
>TRBJ1-2|TRBD1|TRBV4-1
ASSLITTGTGDGYT
>TRBJ2-3|-|TRBV5-1
ASSLGLNILTDTQY
>TRBJ1-2|-|TRBV20-1
SARDPGLRGYT
>TRBJ2-6|TRBD1|TRBV6-5
ASKRTSGQGLGANVLT
>TRBJ2-5|-|TRBV5-1
ASSLDRAGQTQY
>TRBJ1-3|-|TRBV10-3
AISDGARTGNTIY
>TRBJ2-4|TRBD1|TRBV20-1
SARDLQGAAIQY
>TRBJ2-7|-|TRBV5-4
ASSSSTGFYEQY
>TRBJ1-4|-|TRBV12-3/TRBV12-4
ASSLSRGPLF
>TRBJ2-3|-|TRBV18
ASSPMGASGTDTQY
>TRBJ1-4|-|TRBV5-1
ASSPNPGQPRREKLF
>TRBJ1-2|-|TRBV7-2
ASSSTPRDDGYT
>TRBJ1-4|TRBD1|TRBV28
ANRQGKLF
>TRBJ1-1|-|TRBV7-9
ASSARTGSAEAF